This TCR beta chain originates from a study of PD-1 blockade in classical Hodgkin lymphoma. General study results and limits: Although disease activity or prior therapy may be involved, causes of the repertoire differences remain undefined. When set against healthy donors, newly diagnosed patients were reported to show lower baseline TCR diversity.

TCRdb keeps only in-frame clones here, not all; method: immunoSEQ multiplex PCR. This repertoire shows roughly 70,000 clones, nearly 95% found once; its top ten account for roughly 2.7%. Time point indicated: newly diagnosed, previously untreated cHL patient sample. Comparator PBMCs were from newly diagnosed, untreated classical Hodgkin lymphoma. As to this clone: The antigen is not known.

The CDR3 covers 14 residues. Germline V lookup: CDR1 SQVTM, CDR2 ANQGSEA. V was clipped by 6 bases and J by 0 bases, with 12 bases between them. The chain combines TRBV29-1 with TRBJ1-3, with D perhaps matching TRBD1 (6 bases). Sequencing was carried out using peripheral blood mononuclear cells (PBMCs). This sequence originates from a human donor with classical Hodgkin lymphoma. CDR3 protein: CSVVRQDSGNTIYF. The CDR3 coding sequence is TGCAGCGTGGTGCGACAGGACTCTGGAAACACCATATATTTT.